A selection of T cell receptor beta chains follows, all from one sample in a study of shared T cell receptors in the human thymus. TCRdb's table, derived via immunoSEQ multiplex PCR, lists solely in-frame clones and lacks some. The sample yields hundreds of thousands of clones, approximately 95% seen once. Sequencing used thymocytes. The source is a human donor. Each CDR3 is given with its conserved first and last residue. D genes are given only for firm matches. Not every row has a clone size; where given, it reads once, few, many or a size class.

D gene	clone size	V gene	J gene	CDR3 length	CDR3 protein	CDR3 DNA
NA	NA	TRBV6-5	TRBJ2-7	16	CASSYPQGVGTYEQYF	TGTGCCAGCAGTTACCCTCAGGGAGTAGGGACCTACGAGCAGTACTTC
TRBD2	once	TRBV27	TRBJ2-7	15	CASKKRELSSYEQYF	TGTGCCAGCAAAAAGCGGGAGTTGAGCTCCTACGAGCAGTACTTC
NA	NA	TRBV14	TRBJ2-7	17	CASSQLTPGRSSYEQYF	TGTGCCAGCAGCCAATTAACCCCAGGTCGCAGCTCCTACGAGCAGTACTTC
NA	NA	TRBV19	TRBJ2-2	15	CASSGDGGRTGELFF	TGTGCCAGTAGTGGGGATGGGGGGCGGACCGGGGAGCTGTTTTTT
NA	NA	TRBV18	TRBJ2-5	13	CASSPTLQETQYF	TGTGCCAGCTCACCGACCCTCCAAGAGACCCAGTACTTC
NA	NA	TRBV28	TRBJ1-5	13	CASISVGNQPQHF	TGTGCCAGCATTTCCGTAGGCAATCAGCCCCAGCATTTT
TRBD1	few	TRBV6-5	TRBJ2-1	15	CASSYQGALNNEQFF	TGTGCCAGCAGTTACCAGGGGGCCCTTAACAATGAGCAGTTCTTC
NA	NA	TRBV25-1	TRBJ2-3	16	CASSESGPRCTDTQYF	TGTGCCAGCAGTGAATCGGGGCCCAGGTGCACAGATACGCAGTATTTT
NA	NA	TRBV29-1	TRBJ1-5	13	CSVVTGGNQPQHF	TGCAGCGTTGTTACTGGGGGCAATCAGCCCCAGCATTTT
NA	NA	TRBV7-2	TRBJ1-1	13	CASSLGRYTEAFF	TGTGCCAGCAGCTTAGGCCGATACACTGAAGCTTTCTTT
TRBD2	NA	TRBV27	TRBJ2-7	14	CASSLSGSSYEQYF	TGTGCCAGCAGCCTTAGCGGGAGCTCCTACGAGCAGTACTTC
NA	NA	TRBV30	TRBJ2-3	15	CAWRRGARSTDTQYF	TGTGCCTGGAGAAGGGGGGCGAGGAGCACAGATACGCAGTATTTT
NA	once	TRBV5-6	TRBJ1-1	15	CASSSYPEPNTEAFF	TGTGCCAGCAGCTCCTACCCCGAGCCGAACACTGAAGCTTTCTTT
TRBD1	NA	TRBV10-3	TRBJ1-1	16	CAISETRTGERTEAFF	TGTGCCATCAGTGAGACGAGGACAGGGGAAAGAACTGAAGCTTTCTTT
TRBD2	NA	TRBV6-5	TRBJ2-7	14	CASSTAGEGYEQYF	TGTGCCAGCAGTACAGCGGGAGAGGGGTACGAGCAGTACTTC
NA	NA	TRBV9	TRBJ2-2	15	CASSVEAGAPGELFF	TGTGCCAGCAGCGTAGAGGCGGGGGCCCCCGGGGAGCTGTTTTTT
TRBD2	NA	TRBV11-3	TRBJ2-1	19	CASSFRARTSRPGDNEQFF	TGTGCCAGCAGCTTCAGGGCCCGGACTAGCAGACCTGGTGACAATGAGCAGTTCTTC